This entry is about one T cell receptor beta chain. Its cognate antigen has yet to be identified. No clone much larger than this one lies a single base away; base qualities are absent. This sample was taken from a study of shared clonotypes between healthy human individuals (dated by TCRdb to 2019 to 2021). A note on the overall study: Three men and a couple of women, aged 18 to 49 years, made up the cohort. Between about 0.94 and 8.9 billion PBMCs per donor were obtained by leukapheresis. Different laboratories and diverse techniques were used to prepare libraries and sequence TCR repertoires, to increase sequencing depth and limit assay-specific biases. Blood TCR repertoires of roughly five healthy adults were deeply sequenced to estimate repertoire size and the extent of clonotype sharing between individuals. Per donor, three plates each were used for CD4 naive and CD4 memory, two for CD8 naive, and one for CD8 memory. What the research found in general, with its limitations: Sampling was limited to blood, and TCR repertoires in tissue likely differ from TCR repertoires in blood. Across a handful of donors, roughly 5.4% of naive CD4, 3.5% of naive CD8, approximately 2.5% of memory CD4, and under 0.45% of memory CD8 clonotypes were shared. The small number of donors limited the genetic and exposure-history diversity represented. Rarefaction of sorted-subset datasets indicated incomplete sequencing despite the large sequencing depth. Based on pairwise subsampling, the degree of clonotype sharing among donors was expected to be affected by sequencing depth. Larger estimated clonotype richness was generally found for naive subsets than for memory subsets. Clonotypes shared by all four sorted-subset donors showed higher generation probabilities than non-shared clonotypes.

The donors were healthy, HIV-negative adults with no recently reported acute infections or vaccinations. All donors were Caucasian adults living in Nashville, Tennessee, USA. Magnetic negative selection was used to enrich CD4+ T cells, after which naive cells were positively selected on CD45RA and the negative fraction became the memory subset. Blood was collected by leukapheresis, and PBMCs were isolated by Ficoll-Histopaque density gradient centrifugation and then cryopreserved in liquid nitrogen vapor phase. Analytical flow cytometry was used to check the purity and quantity of each magnetically sorted T cell population. Genomic DNA was isolated from every sorted fraction and measured by UV absorbance on a Nanodrop 2000c. Trimming takes 3 bases from V and 2 bases from J, and the germline ends sit 14 bases apart. CDR1 SGHNT and CDR2 YYREEE are derived from the germline V gene (reference sequence). Counted from cysteine to phenylalanine, this CDR3 has 16 amino acids. Only CDR3 DNA is held: 48 bases, read in frame from base 1.

TCR CDR3 regions were amplified from genomic DNA by multiplex PCR using the deep immunoSEQ assay. Extracted genomic DNA from each cell subset was distributed evenly across all wells of several immunoSEQ 96-well plates, and each plate was treated as a replicate. For sorted subsets, approximately 200 ng of genomic DNA, equivalent to some 30,000 T cell genomes, went into each replicate PCR. Purified libraries were measured with a Qubit 3.0 fluorometer, size-checked on a Bioanalyzer 2100, and measured again with the KAPA Library Quantification kit. Each immunoSEQ 96-well plate was sequenced on its own single-read 150-cycle Illumina NextSeq 550 flow cell. Per the authors' processing: Because the immunoSEQ output held only junctional sequences and lacked quality scores, the filtering could not match the filtering applied to full-length reads. Sequences were annotated with PyIR, a Python wrapper for IgBLAST v1.9, using IMGT germline references to assign V/J genes and CDR3. Reads with weak V/J assignments (E-value above 1e-6), missing CDR3, stop codons, out-of-frame junctions, or ambiguous translated residues were removed. V3J clonotypes were defined as sequences sharing an identical inferred V gene, J gene, and CDR3 amino acid sequence. The percentage overlap between two repertoires was calculated by dividing the number of shared unique clonotypes by the size of the smaller repertoire. Richness of each repertoire was evaluated using RTK rarefaction, the Chao1 estimator, and Recon v2.1 estimates of unobserved clonotypes. Generation probabilities for all TCRbeta clonotypes obtained by the gDNA method from a handful of donors were computed using OLGA. Entries here come from immuneACCESS through TCRdb and include only in-frame sequences with V and J called. Some clones fail to appear in such tables; in the studies checked, an unresolved V gene covers under half of the shortfall, and the cause of the remainder is unknown. That table furnishes V, J and clone size, whereas the DNA furnished D and trimming. The sample yields about 1.5 million clones; around 98% were counted once. Clones ranked in the top ten supply less than 0.55% of the sample.

The chain couples TRBV5-4 to TRBJ2-2; a tentative D call is TRBD1 (6 bases match). Material: naive CD4+ T cells sorted from blood. The label giving this sample's cell subset or site can be read as: CD45RA+ positively selected. The clonotype originates from a man younger than 45 in good health. The CDR3 amino acid sequence is: CASSSSQGRNTGELFF. The DNA reads TGTGCCAGCAGCTCCTCCCAGGGGCGCAACACCGGGGAGCTGTTTTTT.